This T cell receptor beta chain was documented in a study of T cell repertoires in cytomegalovirus infection. The wider study: Matching HLA type and CMV infection were both indicated by public TCR beta signatures.

TCRdb used MiXCR to reprocess the reads, holding one entry per CDR3 protein. The data hold around 130,000 distinct CDR3 sequences, with approximately 8.8% observed a single time. A note on this clonotype: Its antigen is as yet unknown.

Germline lookup yields CDR1 DFQATT and CDR2 SNEGSKA (reference sequence). J gave up 0 bases and V 3 bases, and 5 bases lay outside the gene matches. There are 15 residues in the CDR3. Notes on the study in general: Summed frequency of public TCR beta families distinguished CMV carriers with the relevant HLA. CMV-specific TCR beta clonotypes restricted by HLA-C dominated the ex vivo response.

The TCR originated in a human donor in good health (CMV status not recorded). Some clones in this sample may be carry-over from other donors' samples. The V gene is TRBV20-1, the J gene TRBJ1-5, with 7 nucleotides matching TRBD1. What was sequenced was PBMCs. CDR3 sequence: CSARTGSNSNQPQHF. CDR3 in DNA: TGCAGTGCTAGGACAGGGTCTAATAGCAATCAGCCCCAGCATTTT.